These 9 T cell receptor beta chains share one sample of origin, sequenced in a study of blood T cell repertoires in COVID-19. Profiled with immunoSEQ multiplex PCR; TCRdb holds only in-frame clones, not every one. The table shows about 120,000 clones, with approximately 81% occurring only once. The sequencing input was peripheral blood. The source of these receptors is a man aged 60 to 75 with acute or convalescent COVID-19.

This clone showed up just once. The rearrangement uses TRBV9 and TRBJ2-7, with a weak D call TRBD2 (6 bases). The V gene lost 4 bases and the J gene lost 3 bases, with 17 bases spanning the gap. Germline V gene lookup returns CDR1 SGDLS and CDR2 YYNGEE. The CDR3 length is 15 residues. CDR3 residues: CASSPQEGAYYEQYF. CDR3 in DNA: TGTGCCAGCAGCCCTCAGGAGGGCGCCTACTACGAGCAGTACTTC.

CDR3 loop: CASTGVGNTIYF. In DNA form, the CDR3 reads TGTGCCAGCACAGGTGTTGGAAACACCATATATTTT. This chain links TRBV28 with TRBJ1-3, with D uncertain. The CDR3 extends over 12 amino acids. Germline CDR1 MDHEN, CDR2 SYDVKM. The germline V and J ends were trimmed by 7 bases and 3 bases, with 7 bases remaining between them.

V gene TRBV7-3 combines with J gene TRBJ2-1; D unresolved. From germline, CDR1 is SGHTA and CDR2 FQGTGA. V was clipped by 3 bases and J by 10 bases, with 10 bases between them. CDR3 size: 12 residues. CDR3 loop: CASSFPGSEQFF. As DNA, the CDR3 is TGTGCCAGCAGCTTCCCCGGGTCGGAGCAGTTCTTC.

This rearrangement joins TRBV4-1 to TRBJ2-7; 7 nucleotides line up with TRBD2. This CDR3 is 14 amino acids long. Germline V gene sequence: CDR1 MGHRA, CDR2 YSYEKL. The V gene end was trimmed by 1 base and the J gene end by 7 bases; junction bases not matched to a gene: 7. CDR3 sequence reads: CASSQGGGSLEQYF. The CDR3 coding sequence is TGCGCCAGCAGCCAAGGGGGAGGGAGCCTTGAGCAGTACTTC.

The chain combines TRBV28 with TRBJ1-2; no clear D. Germline values: CDR1 MDHEN, CDR2 SYDVKM. The CDR3 runs 14 residues. The ends were cut back, 2 bases at V and 6 bases at J, with 13 bases in the middle. The CDR3 DNA reads TGTGCCAGCAGTTTAATGCAGGCCGGGGATGGCTACACCTTC. Its protein product is CASSLMQAGDGYTF.

This clone has a single count. The chain uses TRBV7-9 and TRBJ2-5; 8 bases fit TRBD1. The germline V gene has CDR1 SEHNR and CDR2 FQNEAQ (reference sequence). Losses at the gene ends were 3 bases for V and 4 bases for J; bases not matched to a gene: 10. The length of the CDR3 is 16 residues. The CDR3 region has the DNA TGTGCCAGCAGCTTCCGCAGCCCAGGGGGCGTAGAGACCCAGTACTTC. Its translation: CASSFRSPGGVETQYF.

J is TRBJ2-5 and V is TRBV7-2; maybe TRBD2 (5 bases). The germline gives CDR1 SGHTA, CDR2 FQGNSA. Trimming removed 1 base at V and 4 bases at J, with 10 bases between. The CDR3 contains 14 residues. The CDR3 nucleotides are TGTGCCAGCAGCTTAGTGGGAGAGGGAGAGACCCAGTACTTC. The encoded protein is CASSLVGEGETQYF.

The V call is TRBV3-1 (or the pseudogene TRBV3-2), the J call TRBJ2-4, with D tentatively TRBD1 (6 bases). The CDR3 covers 19 residues. Germline lookup yields CDR1 LGHDT and CDR2 YNNKEL (reference sequence). Trimming took off 0 bases at V and 1 base at J, with 19 bases between the two ends. CDR3 residues: CASSQDQTGRRIAKNIQYF. The CDR3 DNA is TGTGCCAGCAGCCAAGATCAGACAGGAAGAAGGATCGCCAAAAACATTCAGTACTTC.

The genes are TRBV7-9 and TRBJ1-6; D is unclear. The CDR3 sequence is 13 residues long. Germline V lookup: CDR1 SEHNR, CDR2 FQNEAQ (reference sequence). V lost 5 bases and J lost 6, with 8 bases in between. The CDR3 nucleotides read TGTGCCAGCAGCCCCACGGGTAATTCACCCCTCCACTTT. Translating it yields CASSPTGNSPLHF.